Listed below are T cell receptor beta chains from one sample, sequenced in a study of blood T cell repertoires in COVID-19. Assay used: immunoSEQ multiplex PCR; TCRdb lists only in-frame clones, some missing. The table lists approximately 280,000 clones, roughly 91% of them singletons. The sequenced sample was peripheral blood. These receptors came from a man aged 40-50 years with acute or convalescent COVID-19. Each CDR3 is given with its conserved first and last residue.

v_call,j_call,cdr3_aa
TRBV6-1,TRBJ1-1,CASSDRSRTEAFF
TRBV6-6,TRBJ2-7,CASRPGQFYEQYF
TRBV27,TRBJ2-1,CASSPPGLAVYNEQFF
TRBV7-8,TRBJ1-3,CASSFIRGNTIYF
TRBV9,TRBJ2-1,CASSVSLSYNEQFF
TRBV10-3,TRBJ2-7,CATGQGISYEQYF
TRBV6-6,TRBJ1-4,CASSGTGATNEKLFF
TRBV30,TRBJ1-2,CAWSTFTGHPYGYTF
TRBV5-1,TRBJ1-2,CASDFGLGVGGYTF
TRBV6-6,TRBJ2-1,CASSSGTRGNEQFF
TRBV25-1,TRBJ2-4,CASSEPGGIQYF
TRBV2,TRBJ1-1,CASLKEGGRTEAFF
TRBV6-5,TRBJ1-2,CASTKGGAYGYTF
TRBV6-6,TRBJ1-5,CASSYQKGLSNQPQHF
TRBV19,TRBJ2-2,CASSSGLAGAGTGELFF
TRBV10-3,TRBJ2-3,CAIGGSTSTDTQYF
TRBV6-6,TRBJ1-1,CASSYDFEGTEAFF